These T cell receptor beta chains were read from a single sample in a study of shared clonotypes between healthy human individuals. Measured with immunoSEQ multiplex PCR; TCRdb has only the in-frame clones, and not every one. The table has some 2.3 million clones, roughly 93% seen once. Sequencing used naive CD4+ T cells from PBMCs. These receptors all come from a man younger than 35 in good health. Some clones in this sample may be carry-over from other donors' samples. The CDR3 runs from the conserved cysteine through the conserved F or W. D genes are given only for firm matches. Size is stated for part of the rows, as once, few or many counts, or as a class when the clone is expanded.

TRBD1,NA,TRBV19,TRBJ1-5,TGTGCCAGTAGTATGATGGACAGGGGGAGGTATCAGCCCCAGCATTTT,CASSMMDRGRYQPQHF
NA,NA,TRBV7-9,TRBJ2-7,TGTGCCAGCAGCCAACTGGTCTACGAGCAGTACTTC,CASSQLVYEQYF
TRBD1,NA,TRBV6-1,TRBJ2-5,TGTGCCAGCAGTGAGGACAGGGGGTCGGGGACCCAGTACTTC,CASSEDRGSGTQYF
NA,NA,TRBV28,TRBJ2-5,TGTGCCAGCAGTTCCATAGACCAAGAGACCCAGTACTTC,CASSSIDQETQYF
NA,NA,TRBV7-9,TRBJ2-2,TGTGCCAGCAGCTTAGCCGCGGGGACCGGGGAGCTGTTTTTT,CASSLAAGTGELFF
NA,few,TRBV10-1,TRBJ2-7,TGCGCCAGCAGTTGGGGCATCGGGTACGAGCAGTACTTC,CASSWGIGYEQYF
NA,NA,TRBV19,TRBJ2-6,TGTGCCAGTAGTATCCGGAGGGGCGGCTACTCTGGGGCCAACGTCCTGACTTTC,CASSIRRGGYSGANVLTF
TRBD2,NA,TRBV9,TRBJ2-1,TGTGCCAGCAGCGTAGTGTCTAGCGGGGATGAGCAGTTCTTC,CASSVVSSGDEQFF
TRBD2,once,TRBV9,TRBJ2-2,TGTGCCAGCAGCTCCCTTATCCCCGGGGGGGGCCCCGCGAACACCGGGGAGCTGTTTTTT,CASSSLIPGGGPANTGELFF
NA,few,TRBV30,TRBJ1-5,TGTGCCTGGAGTAGCAGGGTTCAACAGCCCCAGCATTTT,CAWSSRVQQPQHF
TRBD2,NA,TRBV7-2,TRBJ2-1,TGTGCCAGCAGCCCCCGACTAGCCGGCTCCTACAATGAGCAGTTCTTC,CASSPRLAGSYNEQFF
NA,NA,TRBV6-5,TRBJ2-7,TGTGCCAGCAGTTACTCCAGGGCCTCCTACGAGCAGTACTTC,CASSYSRASYEQYF
NA,NA,TRBV28,TRBJ2-1,TGTGCCAGCGGGGACTCGCTAAACAATGAGCAGTTCTTC,CASGDSLNNEQFF
NA,NA,TRBV29-1,TRBJ2-1,TGCAGCCCGAAGGGCTGGAACAATGAGCAGTTCTTC,CSPKGWNNEQFF
NA,NA,TRBV5-1,TRBJ1-1,TGCGCCAGCAGACGGTCGTCGGGACTGAACACTGAAGCTTTCTTT,CASRRSSGLNTEAFF
TRBD2,NA,TRBV11-3,TRBJ2-1,TGTGCCAGCAGCTTGGGGACTACTCGCTACAATGAGCAGTTCTTC,CASSLGTTRYNEQFF
NA,NA,TRBV5-4,TRBJ2-6,TGTGCCAGCAGCTCCCTGAAGGAAGCCTCTGGGGCCAACGTCCTGACTTTC,CASSSLKEASGANVLTF
NA,NA,TRBV7-3,TRBJ2-2,TGTGCCAGCCGACCTGTGAACACCGGGGAGCTGTTTTTT,CASRPVNTGELFF
NA,NA,TRBV10-3,TRBJ1-5,TGTGCCATCAGTTCCTCGACTCCCCGGGGCAATCAGCCCCAGCATTTT,CAISSSTPRGNQPQHF
TRBD2,NA,TRBV28,TRBJ2-3,TGTGCCAGCAGACCAATTACAGGGAAAGGCGGGAGGGCCCTCACAGATACGCAGTATTTT,CASRPITGKGGRALTDTQYF
NA,NA,TRBV5-1,TRBJ1-3,TGCGCCAGCAGCTTGGCTACATTCTTCGGGGGAAACACCATATATTTT,CASSLATFFGGNTIYF
NA,NA,TRBV30,TRBJ1-3,TGTGCTGGTTACACCTCTGGAAACACCATATATTTT,CAGYTSGNTIYF
TRBD2,NA,TRBV9,TRBJ2-1,TGTGCCAGCAGCGGGCCCGGACTAGCGGAATACAATGAGCAGTTCTTC,CASSGPGLAEYNEQFF
NA,NA,TRBV19,TRBJ1-4,TGTGCCACCTCCCCATGGGAAACTAATGAAAAACTGTTTTTT,CATSPWETNEKLFF
NA,NA,TRBV11-2,TRBJ2-2,TGTGCCAGCAGGAAAGGACGGGGCGCCTCGAACACCGGGGAGCTGTTTTTT,CASRKGRGASNTGELFF
NA,NA,TRBV11-1,TRBJ1-1,TGTGCCAGCAGCTTTGGACGTGAGAACACTGAAGCTTTCTTT,CASSFGRENTEAFF
NA,NA,TRBV2,TRBJ1-1,TGTGCCAGCAGTGTTGACAGAGTATTCGCTGAAGCTTTCTTT,CASSVDRVFAEAFF
NA,NA,TRBV7-9,TRBJ1-4,TGTGCCAGCAGCTTAGCGCGGCGGGGAACTAATGAAAAACTGTTTTTT,CASSLARRGTNEKLFF
NA,NA,TRBV19,TRBJ2-4,TGTGCCAGTTCAACGCAGGGGGCCAAAAACATTCAGTACTTC,CASSTQGAKNIQYF
NA,NA,TRBV7-4,TRBJ2-7,TGTGCCAGCAGCTTATTAAAGGGCAGGGCCCCCTACGAGCAGTACTTC,CASSLLKGRAPYEQYF
TRBD2,NA,TRBV2,TRBJ2-1,TGTGCCAGCAGTGACACTAGCGGGAGGGGAGGGAATGAGCAGTTCTTC,CASSDTSGRGGNEQFF
NA,NA,TRBV10-2,TRBJ2-2,TGCGCCAGCAGAGCGGACTTTCCCGGGGAGCTGTTTTTT,CASRADFPGELFF
TRBD1,NA,TRBV18,TRBJ2-2,TGTGCCAGCTCACCAACGACAGGGTCGGGCACCGGGGAGCTGTTTTTT,CASSPTTGSGTGELFF
TRBD2,NA,TRBV18,TRBJ2-5,TGTGCCAGCTCACCTACCATAGCGGGTTCTCAAGAGACCCAGTACTTC,CASSPTIAGSQETQYF
NA,once,TRBV15,TRBJ2-7,TGTGCCACCAGCAGACATGGTGCCGGGACGCCAGGGGACGAGCAGTACTTC,CATSRHGAGTPGDEQYF
TRBD1,NA,TRBV10-3,TRBJ2-7,TGTGCCACTCGGGCGTCGGACAGGACAGCCTACGAGCAGTACTTC,CATRASDRTAYEQYF
NA,NA,TRBV4-1,TRBJ2-5,TGCGCCAGCAGTCTCACGTACCAAGAGACCCAGTACTTC,CASSLTYQETQYF
NA,NA,TRBV9,TRBJ1-1,TGTGCCAGCAGCAGCCAGCGGGCGAACACTGAAGCTTTCTTT,CASSSQRANTEAFF
NA,once,TRBV28,TRBJ1-2,TGTGCCAGCAGTTCAGGACAGAGAAGTGGCTACACCTTC,CASSSGQRSGYTF
NA,NA,TRBV29-1,TRBJ2-3,TGCAGCGTTGCCCCAGGGTCAAGCACAGATACGCAGTATTTT,CSVAPGSSTDTQYF
TRBD2,NA,TRBV7-3,TRBJ2-1,TGTGCCAGCAGCCGGAAAGGCGGCGGGAGTATCTACAATGAGCAGTTCTTC,CASSRKGGGSIYNEQFF
NA,NA,TRBV11-2,TRBJ2-7,TGTGCCAGCAGCCGGGGGACAGCAAGCTCCTACGAGCAGTACTTC,CASSRGTASSYEQYF
TRBD1,NA,TRBV5-4,TRBJ1-4,TGTGCCAGCAGCGCCGGGACAGAGGCCGGCCTGAAAAAACTGTTTTTT,CASSAGTEAGLKKLFF
NA,NA,TRBV7-2,TRBJ2-5,TGTGCCAGCAGCTTAAATGGATTCATCCCAGGGGAGACCCAGTACTTC,CASSLNGFIPGETQYF
NA,NA,TRBV28,TRBJ2-7,TGTGCCAGCAGCCGAATCGGGGCGCCGCCGTACTTC,CASSRIGAPPYF
TRBD2,NA,TRBV5-1,TRBJ2-3,TGCGCCAGCAGCACCAGCGGGGCTAGCACAGATACGCAGTATTTT,CASSTSGASTDTQYF
TRBD1,NA,TRBV28,TRBJ2-7,TGTGCCAGCAGTTCAATGGACAGGGTCAACGAGCAGTACTTC,CASSSMDRVNEQYF
TRBD2,NA,TRBV2,TRBJ2-1,TGTGCCAGCAGCGCCAGAGGGACTAGCGGGAGGGATAATGAGCAGTTCTTC,CASSARGTSGRDNEQFF
TRBD2,once,TRBV7-3,TRBJ2-3,TGTGCCAGCAGCCCGGGGACTAGCGGGAGCACAGATACGCAGTATTTT,CASSPGTSGSTDTQYF
TRBD1,NA,TRBV29-1,TRBJ1-2,TGCAGCGGCGCGGATACAGGGGGTAATGGCTACACCTTC,CSGADTGGNGYTF
NA,NA,TRBV15,TRBJ2-2,TGTGCCACCAGCAGAGATCTGACCCCAGGGGAGCTGTTTTTT,CATSRDLTPGELFF
TRBD1,NA,TRBV30,TRBJ1-1,TGTGCCTTAGACAGGGTGGTGAACACTGAAGCTTTCTTT,CALDRVVNTEAFF
NA,NA,TRBV4-3,TRBJ1-2,TGCGCCAGCAGCCAAGGTACCGGGGCGGCTGGCTACACCTTC,CASSQGTGAAGYTF